These 28 T cell receptor beta chains were all obtained from the same sample, sequenced in a study of blood T cell repertoires in COVID-19. TCRdb keeps only in-frame clones here, not all; method: immunoSEQ multiplex PCR. The sample consists of roughly 330,000 clones, just over 85% of them appearing once. The source material was PBMCs or T cells enriched from blood (not recorded which). The source is a woman aged 18-30 years who had recovered from COVID-19.

The rearrangement joins TRBV20-1 to TRBJ1-1, with TRBD1 identical over 9 bases. CDR1 is DFQATT and CDR2 is SNEGSKA in the germline V gene (reference sequence). This CDR3 is 11 amino acids long. Germline trimming cut 6 bases from V and 6 bases from J; bases unmatched to any gene: 2. The CDR3 here is CSARDRAEAFF. The CDR3 DNA follows: TGCAGTGCACGGGACAGGGCTGAAGCTTTCTTT.

This chain connects TRBV6-5 to TRBJ2-3; D is possibly TRBD1 (5 bases). CDR3 size: 13 residues. The germline CDR1 and CDR2 sequences are MNHEY and SVGAGI. V was shortened by 4 bases and J by 6 bases, with 11 bases between the two germline ends. CDR3 region: CASSLAGLDTQYF. For the CDR3, the DNA is TGTGCCAGCAGTTTGGCAGGGTTGGATACGCAGTATTTT.

This clone occurred a few times. V and J are TRBV15 and TRBJ2-7; 9 nucleotides agree with TRBD1. Germline loops: CDR1 LNHNV, CDR2 YYDKDF (reference sequence). V shed 1 base and J 2 bases; nucleotides not matched to a gene: 3. The CDR3 extends over 15 amino acids. CDR3 loop: CATSRVRTGAYEQYF. CDR3 coding DNA: TGTGCCACCAGCAGAGTGCGGACAGGGGCCTACGAGCAGTACTTC.

V gene TRBV24-1 combines with J gene TRBJ2-7; 8 bases map to TRBD1. CDR1 and CDR2 (germline): KGHDR, SFDVKD. The CDR3 has 13 residues. J was trimmed by 0 bases and V by 11 bases; bases with no gene match: 5. The CDR3 sequence: CAIPGQDSYEQYF. The CDR3 nucleotides are TGTGCCATCCCGGGACAGGACTCCTACGAGCAGTACTTC.

CDR3: CASSPGGDGGQPQHF. The DNA for the CDR3 is TGTGCCAGCTCACCTGGGGGGGACGGGGGTCAGCCCCAGCATTTT. J is TRBJ1-5 and V is TRBV18; D may be TRBD1 (5 bases). V was trimmed by 3 bases and J by 6 bases, leaving 15 bases between them. The germline V gene encodes CDR1 KGHSH and CDR2 LQKENI. The CDR3 has 15 residues.

This clone was seen just once. This chain joins TRBV5-1 and TRBJ1-1; TRBD1 agrees at 7 bases. The CDR3 is 17 residues long. The germline gives CDR1 SGHRS, CDR2 YFSETQ. V lost 2 bases and J lost 5; bases outside the gene matches: 15. CDR3 nucleotides: TGCGCCAGCAGCTTATCAATAGCTCCAGGACAGGTTACTGAAGCTTTCTTT. Amino acids: CASSLSIAPGQVTEAFF.

The genes are TRBV20-1 and TRBJ2-7, with a tentative D call TRBD1 (5 bases). V was trimmed by 3 bases and J by 3 bases, leaving 15 bases between them. The CDR3 is 14 amino acids. Germline V gene lookup returns CDR1 DFQATT and CDR2 SNEGSKA (reference sequence). CDR3 loop: CSASLAGWNYEQYF. CDR3 in DNA: TGCAGTGCTAGTTTGGCAGGGTGGAACTACGAGCAGTACTTC.

The chain employs TRBV28 and TRBJ1-5; 8 nucleotides agree with TRBD1. The V segment lost 3 bases and the J segment 4 bases; nucleotides outside the gene matches: 5. Germline CDR1 MDHEN, CDR2 SYDVKM. CDR3 length: 15 residues. As DNA, the CDR3 is TGTGCCAGCAGTTTTTCATACAGGGGGAATCAGCCCCAGCATTTT. Amino acid sequence: CASSFSYRGNQPQHF.

This clone was seen just once. The chain recombines TRBV9 with TRBJ2-5; TRBD1 matches 11 bases. Unmatched junction bases numbered 11, after V lost 4 bases and J lost 3 bases. Germline V gene lookup returns CDR1 SGDLS and CDR2 YYNGEE. The CDR3 is 17 amino acids. In nucleotides, the CDR3 is TGTGCCAGCAGCCCCCGTCCCGGGACAGGGGGGGAAGAGACCCAGTACTTC. Protein sequence: CASSPRPGTGGEETQYF.

This chain uses TRBV5-1 with TRBJ1-1; weak D call: TRBD1 (6 bases). The CDR3 covers 14 residues. Germline V gene data show CDR1 as SGHRS and CDR2 as YFSETQ. Trimming stripped 2 bases from V and 2 bases from J, with 10 bases between. This chain's CDR3 is CASSFGTTNTEAFF. The CDR3 DNA is TGCGCCAGCAGCTTTGGGACAACTAACACTGAAGCTTTCTTT.

The rearrangement joins TRBV19 to TRBJ1-2; no reliable D call. V was shortened by 2 bases and J by 3 bases, with 13 bases between the two germline ends. The CDR3 has 15 amino acids. Germline CDR1 and CDR2: LNHDA and SQIVND (reference sequence). CDR3: CASSISQPRDYGYTF. For the CDR3, the DNA is TGTGCCAGTAGTATATCGCAACCCCGGGACTATGGCTACACCTTC.

The chain combines TRBV3-1 (or the pseudogene TRBV3-2) with TRBJ2-7, with TRBD1 as a possible D gene (6 bases). Trimming pared 3 bases from V and 5 bases from J, leaving 17 bases between. The CDR3 contains 15 residues. The germline CDR1 and CDR2 sequences are LGHDT and YNNKEL (reference sequence). CDR3 protein: CASSQIGQPANEQYF. The CDR3 DNA reads TGTGCCAGCAGCCAGATAGGACAGCCCGCCAACGAGCAGTACTTC.

The genes are TRBV10-3 and TRBJ2-1; 7 positions match TRBD1. Germline CDR1 ENHRY, CDR2 SYGVKD. CDR3 length: 16 amino acids. Germline trimming cut 3 bases from V and 6 bases from J; bases unmatched to any gene: 11. The CDR3 sequence: CAISERTGEWVNEQFF. The CDR3 DNA reads as TGTGCCATCAGTGAAAGGACAGGAGAATGGGTCAATGAGCAGTTCTTC.

The chain uses TRBV30 and TRBJ2-3; 13 nucleotides line up with TRBD2. The CDR3 runs to 16 residues. V gave up 3 bases and J gave up 0 bases; unmatched junction bases: 3. Germline CDR1 GTSNPN, CDR2 SVGIG (reference sequence). The DNA of the CDR3 is TGTGCCTGGAGCGGGGGACTAGCGGGAAGCACAGATACGCAGTATTTT. It specifies CAWSGGLAGSTDTQYF.

This clone was counted once. The J gene is TRBJ1-4, the V gene TRBV2; D may be TRBD1 (5 bases). Trimming left V 6 bases short and J 7 bases short, with 9 bases between. Germline values: CDR1 SNHLY, CDR2 FYNNEI. The CDR3 extends over 12 amino acids. Here the CDR3 reads CASSQGSEKLFF. The CDR3 DNA reads as TGTGCCAGCAGCCAGGGTAGTGAAAAACTGTTTTTT.

The rearrangement uses TRBV27 and TRBJ2-5; D may be TRBD2 (6 bases). V lost 4 bases and J lost 5, with 17 bases in between. This CDR3 has 15 amino acids. From germline, CDR1 is MNHEY and CDR2 SMNVEV (reference sequence). In nucleotides, the CDR3 is TGTGCCAGCAGTTCCTTACCGACGGGAGCGGAGACCCAGTACTTC. Its protein product is CASSSLPTGAETQYF.

This clone was counted a single time. This sequence joins TRBV7-9 and TRBJ2-7; D is ambiguous. Germline V gene data show CDR1 as SEHNR and CDR2 as FQNEAQ (reference sequence). V was clipped by 0 bases and J by 7 bases, with 13 bases between them. This CDR3 comprises 14 residues. The CDR3 here is CASSLAGYGSEQYF. CDR3 sequence (DNA): TGTGCCAGCAGCTTAGCCGGGTACGGTAGTGAGCAGTACTTC.

The CDR3 reads CASASGEEDGYTF. CDR3 sequence (DNA): TGTGCCAGCGCCTCAGGGGAAGAAGATGGCTACACCTTC. The rearrangement joins TRBV3-1 (or the pseudogene TRBV3-2) to TRBJ1-2; D might be TRBD1 (6 bases). CDR3 length: 13 residues. V lost 8 bases and J 6 bases, leaving 16 bases between the germline ends. Germline CDR1 reads LGHDT; CDR2 reads YNNKEL (reference sequence).

The chain uses TRBV19 and TRBJ2-1; TRBD2 is a possible D gene (5 bases). Germline-derived CDR1 and CDR2 are LNHDA and SQIVND (reference sequence). The V gene lost 1 base and the J gene lost 9 bases, with 10 bases spanning the gap. This CDR3 has 13 amino acids. The CDR3 is CASSIGSGVEQFF. Here the CDR3 DNA reads TGTGCCAGTAGTATAGGGAGCGGAGTTGAGCAGTTCTTC. The variable domain in full, with the rest retrieved from reference TRBV19 and TRBJ2-1, is DGGITQSPKYLFRKEGQNVTLSCEQNLNHDAMYWYRQDPGQGLRLIYYSQIVNDFQKGDIAEGYSVSREKKESFPLTVTSAQKNPTAFYLCASSIGSGVEQFFGPGTRLTVL.

V gene TRBV30 combines with J gene TRBJ1-2; D not certain. Germline-derived CDR1 and CDR2 are GTSNPN and SVGIG (reference sequence). Trimming stripped 0 bases from V and 11 bases from J, with 16 bases between. CDR3 length: 13 residues. DNA of the CDR3: TGTGCCTGGAGTGTGGTACAGCCTTCACATTACACCTTC. This gives the protein CAWSVVQPSHYTF.

This clone occurred once. The chain recombines TRBV5-1 with TRBJ1-1; tentative D call: TRBD1 (6 bases). Germline CDR1 and CDR2: SGHRS and YFSETQ. This CDR3 is 13 amino acids long. V lost 0 bases and J lost 11, with 14 bases in between. The CDR3 DNA reads TGCGCCAGCAGCTTGGCCAGTCGTCAGGGGGCTTTCTTT. Translation gives CASSLASRQGAFF.

V and J are TRBV30 and TRBJ2-7; tentative D call: TRBD1 (5 bases). V lost 0 bases and J lost 2, with 8 bases in between. The CDR3 is 13 residues long. CDR1 and CDR2 from the germline V gene are GTSNPN and SVGIG (reference sequence). In nucleotides, the CDR3 is TGTGCCTGGAGTGTTGGGGCTACCTACGAGCAGTACTTC. It encodes CAWSVGATYEQYF.

This chain links TRBV2 with TRBJ2-7; 10 bases align to TRBD2. CDR1 SNHLY and CDR2 FYNNEI come from the germline V gene. This CDR3 has 15 amino acids. Trimming at V came to 4 bases and at J to 1 base, leaving 4 bases not matched to a gene. The CDR3 nucleotides are TGTGCCAGCAGTGCTGAGCGGGAGGGATCCTACGAGCAGTACTTC. The encoded protein is CASSAEREGSYEQYF.

The chain links TRBV28 to TRBJ1-5, with D maybe TRBD1 (6 bases). This CDR3 spans 14 amino acids. V shed 4 bases and J shed 5 bases, with 12 bases lying between them. Per germline, CDR1 MDHEN and CDR2 SYDVKM. The CDR3 loop reads CASSWGGAHQPQHF. CDR3 nucleotides: TGTGCCAGCAGTTGGGGGGGGGCACATCAGCCCCAGCATTTT.

The chain combines TRBV9 with TRBJ1-2; D unresolved. The CDR3 has 13 amino acids. Germline loops: CDR1 SGDLS, CDR2 YYNGEE. Between the trimmed V and J ends, which lost 4 bases and 5 bases, there was a span of 12 bases. CDR3 region: CASSISGPYGYTF. CDR3 in DNA: TGTGCCAGCAGCATTAGCGGGCCTTATGGCTACACCTTC.

The chain combines TRBV9 with TRBJ2-6; 8 bases line up with TRBD1. This CDR3 is built from 17 residues. Trimming cost V 6 bases and J 0 bases; bases outside gene matches: 8. Per germline, CDR1 SGDLS and CDR2 YYNGEE. The CDR3 coding sequence is TGTGCCAGCACCCCGGGACAGGCCCTCTCTGGGGCCAACGTCCTGACTTTC. Encoded protein: CASTPGQALSGANVLTF.

This chain uses TRBV7-3 with TRBJ2-3; TRBD2 might be the D (5 bases). V lost 1 base and J lost 5, with 16 bases in between. The CDR3 extends over 16 amino acids. CDR1 and CDR2 (germline): SGHTA, FQGTGA. The CDR3 sequence: CASSLMSGTREDTQYF. The CDR3, as DNA: TGTGCCAGCAGCTTAATGAGCGGAACTAGGGAAGATACGCAGTATTTT.

This clone was observed once. The chain joins TRBV7-9 to TRBJ2-1, with a weak D call TRBD1 (6 bases). V lost 4 bases, J lost 2 bases, and 12 bases lay in between. The CDR3 is 15 residues long. Germline V gives CDR1 SEHNR, CDR2 FQNEAQ (reference sequence). The DNA of the CDR3 is TGTGCCAGCAGCTGGACAGCAGTCACCTACAATGAGCAGTTCTTC. Translation gives CASSWTAVTYNEQFF.